This entry lists 29 T cell receptor beta chains sequenced from one sample in a study of cytomegalovirus exposure and HLA in healthy donors (dated by TCRdb to 2016 to 2017). Library generation was performed with the immunoSEQ multiplex PCR assay. The multiplex PCR relied on a mix of 60 forward primers for TCR Vbeta segments and 13 reverse primers for TCR Jbeta segments. TCRdb limited this immuneACCESS table to in-frame rearrangements with V and J called. A share of clones is missing; checked studies link under half to unresolved V genes, and the rest is unexplained. The sample profile shows 110,000 to 150,000 clones; less than 90% of them were found once. Around 2.5% of the sample is held by the ten biggest clonotypes. The sequenced material came from PBMCs. The receptors derive from a boy between 2 and 10 years old in good health and CMV-seronegative.

A word on this clone: This may come from a read error, since a much larger clone is one base off. The chain uses TRBV7-8 and TRBJ2-2, with D possibly TRBD2 on 6 matching bases. The length of the CDR3 is 15 residues. Germline assignment: CDR1 SGHVS and CDR2 FQNEAQ. V shed 3 bases and J shed 0 bases, with 8 bases lying between them. The DNA of the CDR3 is TGTGCCAGCAGCTTGAGACTAGCGAACACCGGGGAGCTGTTTTTT. As protein: CASSLRLANTGELFF.

V usage is TRBV10-3 and J usage is TRBJ2-1; 7 positions match TRBD2. V gave up 2 bases and J gave up 4 bases; unmatched junction bases: 5. This CDR3 has 15 amino acids. Germline values: CDR1 ENHRY, CDR2 SYGVKD. In DNA, the CDR3 is TGTGCCATCAGTGAGCGGGAGGATGGTTACAATGAGCAGTTCTTC. This sequence encodes CAISEREDGYNEQFF.

The chain is built from TRBV10-3 and TRBJ2-2, with 9 bases lining up with TRBD1. Germline CDR1 ENHRY, CDR2 SYGVKD. The CDR3 has 14 residues. After removal of 6 bases from V and 4 bases from J, the junction contained 3 bases not matched to a gene. The CDR3: CAIRGQGGTGELFF. Written as DNA, the CDR3 is TGTGCCATCAGGGGACAGGGTGGCACCGGGGAGCTGTTTTTT.

This chain connects TRBV28 to TRBJ2-7; 8 bases align to TRBD2. The CDR3 contains 16 residues. V shed 6 bases and J 3 bases; nucleotides not matched to a gene: 13. The V gene's germline CDR1 is MDHEN and CDR2 SYDVKM. The CDR3 here is CASSLALIAGNYEQYF. CDR3 in DNA: TGTGCCAGCAGCCTCGCCCTTATAGCGGGAAACTACGAGCAGTACTTC.

This clone showed up just once. The chain uses TRBV15 and TRBJ2-1; possible D gene TRBD2, 6 bases. V lost 5 bases to trimming and J lost 1 base, with 9 bases between them. The CDR3 runs 14 residues. Germline V gene sequence: CDR1 LNHNV, CDR2 YYDKDF (reference sequence). CDR3 coding DNA: TGTGCCACCAGCTGGAGCGGGTCCTACAATGAGCAGTTCTTC. Its protein product is CATSWSGSYNEQFF.

This chain connects TRBV7-9 to TRBJ1-2, with unresolved D. This CDR3 has 15 amino acids. In germline, CDR1 is SEHNR, CDR2 FQNEAQ (reference sequence). Trimming took off 5 bases at V and 4 bases at J, with 17 bases between the two ends. CDR3 coding DNA: TGTGCCAGCAGCCCTAGTGGGAGATCTTTCTATGGCTACACCTTC. Amino acids: CASSPSGRSFYGYTF.

CDR3 amino acids: CASSLGTGNTEAFF. CDR3 in DNA: TGTGCCAGCAGTCTCGGGACAGGGAACACTGAAGCTTTCTTT. The rearrangement uses TRBV6-1 and TRBJ1-1; 8 bases are shared with TRBD1. V lost 5 bases to trimming and J lost 1 base; unmatched junction nucleotides: 3. The CDR3 is 14 residues long. In germline, CDR1 is MNHNS, CDR2 SASEGT.

V usage is TRBV7-8 and J usage is TRBJ1-5; TRBD1 is a possible D gene (5 bases). The CDR3 runs to 15 residues. The V gene lost 0 bases and the J gene lost 4 bases, with 10 bases spanning the gap. Germline V gene lookup returns CDR1 SGHVS and CDR2 FQNEAQ. CDR3 DNA sequence: TGTGCCAGCAGCTTAGCCCCCAGGGTTAATCAGCCCCAGCATTTT. Translated: CASSLAPRVNQPQHF. The whole variable domain, remainder taken from reference TRBV7-8 and TRBJ1-5, is GAGVSQSPRYKVAKRGQDVALRCDPISGHVSLFWYQQALGQGPEFLTYFQNEAQLDKSGLPSDRFFAERPEGSVSTLKIQRTQQEDSAVYLCASSLAPRVNQPQHFGDGTRLSIL.

V usage is TRBV6-6 and J usage is TRBJ2-1, with 7 bases fitting TRBD1. V lost 4 bases, J lost 4 bases, and 1 base stayed unmatched. This CDR3 has 13 residues. CDR1 is MNHNY and CDR2 is SVGAGI in the germline V gene (reference sequence). CDR3 coding DNA: TGTGCCAGCAGTTCGGACAGGTACAATGAGCAGTTCTTC. Translated: CASSSDRYNEQFF.

The chain carries TRBV9 and TRBJ1-1, with D possibly being TRBD1 (5 bases). The germline gives CDR1 SGDLS, CDR2 YYNGEE. V was trimmed by 0 bases and J by 4 bases, leaving 16 bases between them. This CDR3 is 16 amino acids long. CDR3: CASSVAGGPLCTEAFF. CDR3 nucleotide sequence: TGTGCCAGCAGCGTAGCCGGGGGACCCTTGTGCACTGAAGCTTTCTTT.

V and J are TRBV6-1 and TRBJ2-3; D is uncertain. Trimming pared 5 bases from V and 2 bases from J, leaving 11 bases between. The CDR3 runs 14 residues. Germline V gene lookup returns CDR1 MNHNS and CDR2 SASEGT. CDR3 DNA: TGTGCCAGCAGTCCACGCCGAGACACAGATACGCAGTATTTT. Its translation: CASSPRRDTDTQYF.

The rearrangement joins TRBV7-9 to TRBJ1-2; 10 nucleotides align to TRBD1. The CDR3 is 17 residues long. Germline CDR1 reads SEHNR; CDR2 reads FQNEAQ (reference sequence). After removal of 5 bases from V and 0 bases from J, the junction contained 9 bases not matched to a gene. The CDR3 region has the DNA TGTGCCAGCAGCACCGGACAGGGGGTGATTTCTAACTATGGCTACACCTTC. It encodes CASSTGQGVISNYGYTF.

The chain's CDR3 is CASSKADSYEQYF. The CDR3 nucleotides are TGTGCCAGCAGTAAGGCGGACAGCTACGAGCAGTACTTC. This chain connects TRBV2 to TRBJ2-7, with D perhaps matching TRBD1 (6 bases). V dropped 5 bases and J dropped 3 bases, with 11 bases sitting between them. This CDR3 is built from 13 residues. From germline, CDR1 is SNHLY and CDR2 FYNNEI.

V gene TRBV9 combines with J gene TRBJ2-7; TRBD2 matches 11 bases. The CDR3 is made up of 16 amino acids. J was trimmed by 6 bases and V by 0 bases; bases with no gene match: 8. From germline, CDR1 is SGDLS and CDR2 YYNGEE. The CDR3 spells CASSVEASGGTFEQYF. CDR3 DNA sequence: TGTGCCAGCAGCGTAGAGGCTAGCGGGGGGACCTTCGAGCAGTACTTC.

Points on this clone: At one boundary the junction diverges from the germline segment, which might be a read error. The chain links TRBV7-9 to TRBJ1-4; D remains ambiguous. The CDR3 runs to 15 residues. Germline loops: CDR1 SEHNR, CDR2 FQNEAQ (reference sequence). The CDR3 DNA is TGTTCCAGCAGCTTGGGTTCGCGGGTTGGGGAAAAACTGTTTTTT. It encodes CSSSLGSRVGEKLFF.

V is TRBV4-1 and J is TRBJ2-3, with 9 bases matching TRBD2. After removal of 4 bases from V and 6 bases from J, the junction contained 17 bases not matched to a gene. CDR3 length equals 18 residues. The germline CDR1 and CDR2 sequences are MGHRA and YSYEKL. CDR3 residues: CASSLRLGASGAGDTQYF. Here the CDR3 DNA reads TGCGCCAGCAGCCTGCGGCTCGGGGCTAGCGGGGCTGGGGATACGCAGTATTTT.

The rearrangement links TRBV28 to TRBJ1-2; D not resolved. The V end lost 5 bases, the J end lost 2 bases, and 3 bases lay between the germline ends. The germline V gene encodes CDR1 MDHEN and CDR2 SYDVKM. The CDR3 length is 11 residues. CDR3 sequence: CASSRNYGYTF. CDR3 DNA sequence: TGTGCCAGCAGTCGGAACTATGGCTACACCTTC.

This chain connects TRBV7-9 to TRBJ1-1, with D perhaps TRBD1 (5 bases). Trimming cost V 1 base and J 1 base, with 7 bases left between them. CDR1 and CDR2 from the germline V gene are SEHNR and FQNEAQ (reference sequence). The CDR3 consists of 14 residues. The chain's CDR3 is CASSLEGRNTEAFF. DNA of the CDR3: TGTGCCAGCAGCTTAGAGGGGCGGAACACTGAAGCTTTCTTT.

This chain links TRBV7-9 with TRBJ1-2, with D maybe TRBD1 (5 bases). Germline V gene sequence: CDR1 SEHNR, CDR2 FQNEAQ (reference sequence). V lost 5 bases and J lost 0, with 13 bases in between. The CDR3 spans 15 residues. The CDR3 sequence: CASSAPQGSNYGYTF. CDR3 in DNA: TGTGCCAGCAGCGCCCCCCAGGGTTCTAACTATGGCTACACCTTC.

The chain has TRBV2 and TRBJ1-5; 9 nucleotides match TRBD1. With V trimmed by 6 bases and J by 4 bases, 4 bases remained unmatched. In germline, CDR1 is SNHLY, CDR2 FYNNEI. This CDR3 comprises 14 residues. This CDR3 reads CASRPGTGNQPQHF. In DNA form, the CDR3 reads TGTGCCAGCAGACCCGGGACAGGGAATCAGCCCCAGCATTTT.

The rearrangement uses TRBV7-8 and TRBJ1-5; 7 positions match TRBD1. The CDR3 runs to 16 residues. Unmatched junction bases numbered 10, after V lost 8 bases and J lost 0 bases. The germline CDR1 and CDR2 sequences are SGHVS and FQNEAQ. The CDR3 DNA is TGTGCCAGCTCGGACAGGTTTTTCTATAGCAATCAGCCCCAGCATTTT. This encodes CASSDRFFYSNQPQHF.

This clone was found once. The CDR3 loop is CASSLGDRQQAFF. In DNA, the CDR3 is TGTGCCAGCAGCCTAGGGGACAGGCAGCAAGCTTTCTTT. J is TRBJ1-1 and V is TRBV4-2, with 8 bases that match TRBD1. The CDR3 is made up of 13 amino acids. CDR1 and CDR2 (germline): LGHNA, YNFKEQ. The J segment lost 9 bases and the V segment lost 4 bases, leaving 7 bases of the junction unmatched.

The J gene is TRBJ2-2, the V gene TRBV7-7; 11 nucleotides agree with TRBD1. V was clipped by 8 bases and J by 4 bases; unmatched bases: 15. The CDR3 has 18 amino acids. In germline, CDR1 is SSHAT, CDR2 FNYEAQ (reference sequence). DNA of the CDR3: TGTGCCAGCCGTACTACCCTTGTGGGGACAGGGGGCACCGGGGAGCTGTTTTTT. Protein sequence: CASRTTLVGTGGTGELFF.

The chain uses TRBV7-9 and TRBJ2-3; TRBD2 aligns across 8 bases. Unmatched junction bases numbered 7, after V lost 4 bases and J lost 1 base. This CDR3 comprises 16 residues. In germline, CDR1 is SEHNR, CDR2 FQNEAQ (reference sequence). The DNA of the CDR3 is TGTGCCAGCAGCTCCCGGACTAGCTGGGGCACAGATACGCAGTATTTT. It specifies CASSSRTSWGTDTQYF.

The chain joins TRBV18 to TRBJ1-2, with D possibly TRBD1 on 6 matching bases. Germline V CDR1 and CDR2: KGHSH, LQKENI. V lost 6 bases and J lost 2, with 13 bases in between. The CDR3 length is 14 residues. CDR3 amino acids: CASSEDRGNYGYTF. The CDR3 nucleotides are TGTGCCAGCTCCGAGGACAGAGGAAACTATGGCTACACCTTC. The entire variable domain, with the rest obtained from reference TRBV18 and TRBJ1-2, is as follows: NAGVMQNPRHLVRRRGQEARLRCSPMKGHSHVYWYRQLPEEGLKFMVYLQKENIIDESGMPKERFSAEFPKEGPSILRIQQVVRGDSAAYFCASSEDRGNYGYTFGSGTRLTVV.

J is TRBJ2-3 and V is TRBV11-3, with 11 bases fitting TRBD1. V shed 2 bases, J shed 8 bases, and the junction held 6 bases outside the gene matches. In germline, CDR1 is SGHNT, CDR2 YENEEA. This CDR3 has 15 amino acids. The CDR3 loop reads CASSLRTGGEGTQYF. CDR3 DNA sequence: TGTGCCAGCAGCTTAAGGACAGGGGGCGAGGGTACGCAGTATTTT.

The chain combines TRBV9 with TRBJ2-1, with TRBD2 matching 9 bases. The CDR3 runs to 14 residues. The ends lost 5 bases at V and 9 bases at J; junction bases unmatched: 9. Germline V gene sequence: CDR1 SGDLS, CDR2 YYNGEE. CDR3 sequence (DNA): TGTGCCAGCAGTCCACTACTAGCGGGCGGTGAGCAGTTCTTC. It codes for CASSPLLAGGEQFF.

The chain links TRBV19 to TRBJ2-5; the match to TRBD2 covers 8 bases. Germline V gene lookup returns CDR1 LNHDA and CDR2 SQIVND (reference sequence). Unmatched junction bases numbered 6, after V lost 8 bases and J lost 4 bases. CDR3 size: 13 residues. The CDR3 DNA follows: TGTGCCAGTCAAATCCGGGGGGGAGAGACCCAGTACTTC. It is translated as CASQIRGGETQYF. The whole variable domain, filled in from reference TRBV19 and TRBJ2-5, reads DGGITQSPKYLFRKEGQNVTLSCEQNLNHDAMYWYRQDPGQGLRLIYYSQIVNDFQKGDIAEGYSVSREKKESFPLTVTSAQKNPTAFYLCASQIRGGETQYFGPGTRLLVL.

This sequence joins TRBV7-2 and TRBJ2-1; 8 nucleotides match TRBD2. The CDR3 consists of 14 residues. The V gene end was trimmed by 6 bases and the J gene end by 9 bases; junction bases not matched to a gene: 10. Germline V gene sequence: CDR1 SGHTA, CDR2 FQGNSA. The DNA of the CDR3 is TGTGCCAGCAGACTAGCGGCCACCGCACCTGAGCAGTTCTTC. Protein: CASRLAATAPEQFF.